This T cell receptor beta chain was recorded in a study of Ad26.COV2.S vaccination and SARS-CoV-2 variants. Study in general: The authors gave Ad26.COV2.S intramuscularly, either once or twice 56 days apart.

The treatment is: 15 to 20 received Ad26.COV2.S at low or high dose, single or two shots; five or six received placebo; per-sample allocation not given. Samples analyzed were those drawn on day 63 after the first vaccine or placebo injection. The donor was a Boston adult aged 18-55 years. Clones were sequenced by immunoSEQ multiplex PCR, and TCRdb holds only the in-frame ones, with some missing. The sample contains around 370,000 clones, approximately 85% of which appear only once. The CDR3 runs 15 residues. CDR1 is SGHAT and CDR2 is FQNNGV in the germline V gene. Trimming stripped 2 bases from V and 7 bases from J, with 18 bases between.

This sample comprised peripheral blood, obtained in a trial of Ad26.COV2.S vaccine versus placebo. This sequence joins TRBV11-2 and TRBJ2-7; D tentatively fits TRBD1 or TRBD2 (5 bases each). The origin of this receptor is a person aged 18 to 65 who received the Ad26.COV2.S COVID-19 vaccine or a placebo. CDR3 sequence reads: CASSLWDGERKEQYF. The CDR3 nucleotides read TGTGCCAGCAGCTTATGGGACGGGGAGAGGAAAGAGCAGTACTTC.